The 21 T cell receptor beta chains given below trace back to one sample, sequenced in a study of blood T cell repertoires in COVID-19. Sequencing was performed with immunoSEQ multiplex PCR; in TCRdb, only in-frame clones are kept and a portion is missing. The profile shows more than 85,000 clones, about 81% of them singletons. What was sequenced was peripheral blood. The receptor source for this set is a woman in her fifties or sixties with acute or convalescent COVID-19.

V and J are TRBV7-3 and TRBJ2-5; possibly TRBD2 for D (5 bases). Germline V gene data show CDR1 as SGHTA and CDR2 as FQGTGA. Deletions cut 1 base from V and 5 bases from J, with 11 bases between. This CDR3 has 14 residues. CDR3 in DNA: TGTGCCAGCAGCTTAAATGGCGAGCGGGAGACCCAGTACTTC. Translating gives CASSLNGERETQYF.

V usage is TRBV4-2 and J usage is TRBJ2-2; TRBD2 matches at 15 bases. With V trimmed by 0 bases and J by 6 bases, 8 bases remained unmatched. CDR1 is LGHNA and CDR2 is YNFKEQ in the germline V gene. The CDR3 loop spans 19 amino acids. The CDR3 sequence is CASSQEPGLAGGPPGELFF. The CDR3 DNA reads TGTGCCAGCAGCCAAGAACCGGGACTAGCGGGGGGCCCTCCCGGGGAGCTGTTTTTT.

This rearrangement joins TRBV3-1 (or the pseudogene TRBV3-2) to TRBJ2-3, with 8 bases identical to TRBD2. This CDR3 is 18 amino acids long. The J segment lost 1 base and the V segment lost 0 bases, leaving 9 bases of the junction unmatched. The germline V gene encodes CDR1 LGHDT and CDR2 YNNKEL (reference sequence). CDR3 nucleotide sequence: TGTGCCAGCAGCCAAGATCGGGCTAGCGGGTTCCGCACAGATACGCAGTATTTT. Amino acid sequence: CASSQDRASGFRTDTQYF.

The chain links TRBV4-1 to TRBJ2-1; 7 bases are shared with TRBD1. Germline loops: CDR1 MGHRA, CDR2 YSYEKL. Losses at the gene ends were 3 bases for V and 0 bases for J; bases not matched to a gene: 8. The CDR3 contains 17 residues. For the CDR3, the DNA is TGCGCCAGCAGCCAGGGACAGCTCCGTCGCTCCTACAATGAGCAGTTCTTC. This codes for CASSQGQLRRSYNEQFF.

This clone was seen a handful of times. The chain has TRBV19 and TRBJ2-5; TRBD1 matches at 8 bases. CDR3 size: 14 residues. Germline trimming cut 5 bases from V and 4 bases from J; bases unmatched to any gene: 6. CDR1 and CDR2 (germline): LNHDA, SQIVND (reference sequence). The CDR3: CASSPRTGRETQYF. The CDR3 DNA sequence: TGTGCCAGTAGTCCAAGGACAGGGAGAGAGACCCAGTACTTC. Drawing the rest from reference TRBV19 and TRBJ2-5, the complete variable domain is DGGITQSPKYLFRKEGQNVTLSCEQNLNHDAMYWYRQDPGQGLRLIYYSQIVNDFQKGDIAEGYSVSREKKESFPLTVTSAQKNPTAFYLCASSPRTGRETQYFGPGTRLLVL.

This chain connects TRBV3-1 (or the pseudogene TRBV3-2) to TRBJ2-7, with 8 nucleotides matching TRBD2. CDR1 and CDR2 from the germline V gene are LGHDT and YNNKEL (reference sequence). V dropped 1 base and J dropped 9; count of bases not matched to a gene: 17. The CDR3 is 17 amino acids. The chain's CDR3 is CASSQATSAAGVLVQYF. The CDR3 DNA sequence: TGTGCCAGCAGCCAAGCCACCTCGGCAGCGGGGGTTCTTGTGCAGTACTTC.

The CDR3 loop reads CASSTFPGFTYEQYF. CDR3 DNA: TGTGCCAGCAGCACGTTCCCGGGTTTTACCTACGAGCAGTACTTC. The genes are TRBV11-3 and TRBJ2-7; D gene unclear. The CDR3 is made up of 15 amino acids. Trimming pared 5 bases from V and 2 bases from J, leaving 16 bases between. Germline V gene lookup returns CDR1 SGHNT and CDR2 YENEEA. The complete variable domain, with remaining parts taken from reference TRBV11-3 and TRBJ2-7, reads EAGVVQSPRYKIIEKKQPVAFWCNPISGHNTLYWYLQNLGQGPELLIRYENEEAVDDSQLPKDRFSAERLKGVDSTLKIQPAELGDSAVYLCASSTFPGFTYEQYFGPGTRLTVT.

The J gene is TRBJ2-7, the V gene TRBV9, with TRBD1 matching over 9 bases. The CDR3 runs 16 residues. With V trimmed by 4 bases and J by 4 bases, 12 bases remained unmatched. The germline gives CDR1 SGDLS, CDR2 YYNGEE. As DNA, the CDR3 is TGTGCCAGCAGCTCGACAACCGGGACAGGGATATACGAGCAGTACTTC. As protein: CASSSTTGTGIYEQYF. Full variable domain (rest looked up from reference TRBV9 and TRBJ2-7): DSGVTQTPKHLITATGQRVTLRCSPRSGDLSVYWYQQSLDQGLQFLIQYYNGEERAKGNILERFSAQQFPDLHSELNLSSLELGDSALYFCASSSTTGTGIYEQYFGPGTRLTVT.

This clone was seen only once. The genes are TRBV12-3 or TRBV12-4 and TRBJ2-3, with 8 nucleotides matching TRBD2. The CDR3 totals 12 residues. V trimming: 6 bases; J trimming: 5 bases; junction bases outside the gene matches: 1. The CDR3 loop reads CASSGGVDTQYF. The CDR3 region has the DNA TGTGCCAGCAGCGGGGGGGTAGATACGCAGTATTTT.

The chain is built from TRBV29-1 and TRBJ2-7; D is perhaps TRBD1 (5 bases). The V and J ends lost 6 bases and 3 bases respectively, with 9 bases between them. Germline lookup yields CDR1 SQVTM and CDR2 ANQGSEA. CDR3 length: 11 residues. The CDR3 sequence: CSVRTHYEQYF. Written as DNA, the CDR3 is TGCAGCGTGCGGACACACTACGAGCAGTACTTC.

This clone was counted between two and nine times. The gene calls are TRBV7-2 and TRBJ1-2, with 7 positions matching TRBD1. This CDR3 has 15 amino acids. V lost 2 bases to trimming and J lost 6 bases; unmatched junction nucleotides: 9. Germline V lookup: CDR1 SGHTA, CDR2 FQGNSA. DNA of the CDR3: TGTGCCAGCAGCTTACGTTCAGGGGGTGAGCATGGCTACACCTTC. This gives the protein CASSLRSGGEHGYTF.

The V gene is TRBV3-1 (or the pseudogene TRBV3-2), the J gene TRBJ2-3; TRBD2 matches at 13 bases. Unmatched junction bases numbered 4, after V lost 2 bases and J lost 5 bases. Germline V gives CDR1 LGHDT, CDR2 YNNKEL (reference sequence). The CDR3 extends over 16 amino acids. The CDR3 region is CASSQTSGGAGDTQYF. The CDR3 DNA is TGTGCCAGCAGCCAAACTAGCGGGGGGGCTGGAGATACGCAGTATTTT.

The rearrangement links TRBV10-3 to TRBJ2-5, with D possibly being TRBD2 (6 bases). Germline assignment: CDR1 ENHRY and CDR2 SYGVKD. This CDR3 has 15 amino acids. V shed 0 bases and J shed 4 bases, with 12 bases lying between them. Here the CDR3 DNA reads TGTGCCATCAGTGAGTCGATGGCGGGGCCAGAGACCCAGTACTTC. Protein: CAISESMAGPETQYF.

In this sample, this clone turned up a few times. The rearrangement joins TRBV2 to TRBJ1-2, with 9 bases aligning to TRBD1. With 4 bases clipped from V and 7 bases from J, the junction kept 7 bases outside the gene matches. CDR3 length: 14 residues. CDR1 is SNHLY and CDR2 is FYNNEI in the germline V gene. The CDR3 nucleotides are TGTGCCAGCAGTGTCCTGCCGACAGGGGGTGGCTACACCTTC. It specifies CASSVLPTGGGYTF. Complete variable domain (other parts from reference TRBV2 and TRBJ1-2): EPEVTQTPSHQVTQMGQEVILRCVPISNHLYFYWYRQILGQKVEFLVSFYNNEISEKSEIFDDQFSVERPDGSNFTLKIRSTKLEDSAMYFCASSVLPTGGGYTFGSGTRLTVV.

This rearrangement joins TRBV4-2 to TRBJ1-1; TRBD1 matches at 8 bases. The CDR3 runs 16 residues. CDR1 LGHNA and CDR2 YNFKEQ come from the germline V gene. V gave up 1 base and J gave up 6 bases; unmatched junction bases: 10. The CDR3 sequence: CASSQGGAGGLAEAFF. Written as DNA, the CDR3 is TGTGCCAGCAGCCAAGGCGGAGCAGGGGGCTTGGCTGAAGCTTTCTTT.

The V call is TRBV6-6, the J call TRBJ2-1; 10 nucleotides agree with TRBD2. Trimming took 7 bases from V and 4 from J; bases not matched to a gene: 7. Germline V gene lookup returns CDR1 MNHNY and CDR2 SVGAGI (reference sequence). CDR3 length: 15 residues. The CDR3: CASISPSGSYNEQFF. The DNA of the CDR3 is TGTGCCAGCATCTCCCCTAGCGGGAGTTACAATGAGCAGTTCTTC.

The rearrangement uses TRBV5-5 and TRBJ1-1, with 7 positions matching TRBD1. The CDR3 is 13 amino acids. Germline V gene data show CDR1 as SGHKS and CDR2 as YYEKEE (reference sequence). The V gene end was trimmed by 2 bases and the J gene end by 6 bases; junction bases not matched to a gene: 4. Here the CDR3 reads CASSFGTDPEAFF. CDR3 DNA: TGTGCCAGCAGCTTTGGGACAGACCCTGAAGCTTTCTTT.

The chain couples TRBV3-1 (or the pseudogene TRBV3-2) to TRBJ2-2; perhaps TRBD1 as D (5 bases). The germline V gene encodes CDR1 LGHDT and CDR2 YNNKEL (reference sequence). The CDR3 runs to 15 residues. V lost 3 bases, J lost 6 bases, and 14 bases lay in between. CDR3 amino acids: CASSQGPRGAGELFF. In nucleotides, the CDR3 is TGTGCCAGCAGCCAGGGGCCTCGAGGCGCCGGGGAGCTGTTTTTT.

This sequence joins TRBV5-1 and TRBJ2-2, with D perhaps matching TRBD2 (6 bases). Germline lookup yields CDR1 SGHRS and CDR2 YFSETQ. There are 14 residues in the CDR3. Deletions cut 4 bases from V and 7 bases from J, with 14 bases between. The CDR3 nucleotides read TGCGCCAGCAGCCCGGGGAGGTCCCACGGGGAGCTGTTTTTT. This codes for CASSPGRSHGELFF.

The CDR3 is CASSFVQGVQYF. Here the CDR3 DNA reads TGTGCCAGCAGCTTTGTGCAGGGGGTGCAGTACTTC. This rearrangement joins TRBV7-2 to TRBJ2-7; TRBD1 aligns across 7 bases. CDR1 and CDR2 from the germline V gene are SGHTA and FQGNSA. V shed 3 bases and J 9 bases; nucleotides not matched to a gene: 5. This CDR3 spans 12 amino acids.

This rearrangement joins TRBV27 to TRBJ2-7; TRBD1 aligns across 7 bases. With V trimmed by 5 bases and J by 1 base, 8 bases remained unmatched. Germline lookup yields CDR1 MNHEY and CDR2 SMNVEV (reference sequence). The CDR3 runs to 15 residues. CDR3 in amino acids: CASSRQGETSYEQYF. The DNA for the CDR3 is TGTGCCAGCAGTCGACAGGGCGAGACGTCCTACGAGCAGTACTTC.